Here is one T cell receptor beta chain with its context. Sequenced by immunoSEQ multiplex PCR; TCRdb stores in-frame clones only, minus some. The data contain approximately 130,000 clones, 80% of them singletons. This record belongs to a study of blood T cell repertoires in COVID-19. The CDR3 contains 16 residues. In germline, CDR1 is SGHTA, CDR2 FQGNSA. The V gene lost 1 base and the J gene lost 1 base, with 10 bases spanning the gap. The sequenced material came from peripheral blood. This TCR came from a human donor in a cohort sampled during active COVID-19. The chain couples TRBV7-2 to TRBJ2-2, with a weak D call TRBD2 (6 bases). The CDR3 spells CASSLEPGGNTGELFF. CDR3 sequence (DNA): TGTGCCAGCAGCTTAGAACCCGGGGGGAACACCGGGGAGCTGTTTTTT.